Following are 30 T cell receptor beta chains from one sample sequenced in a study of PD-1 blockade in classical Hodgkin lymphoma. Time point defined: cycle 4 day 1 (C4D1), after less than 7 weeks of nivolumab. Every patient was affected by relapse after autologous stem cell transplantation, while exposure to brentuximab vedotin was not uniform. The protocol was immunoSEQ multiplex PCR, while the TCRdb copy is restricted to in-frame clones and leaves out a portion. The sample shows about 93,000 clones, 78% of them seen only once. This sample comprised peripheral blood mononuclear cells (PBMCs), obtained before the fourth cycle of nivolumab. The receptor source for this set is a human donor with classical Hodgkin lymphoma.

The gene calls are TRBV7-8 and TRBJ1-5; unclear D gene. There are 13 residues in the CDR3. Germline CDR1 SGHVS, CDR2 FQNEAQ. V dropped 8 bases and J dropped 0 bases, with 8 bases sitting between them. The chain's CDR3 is CASGRYSNQPQHF. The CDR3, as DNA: TGTGCCAGCGGCAGATATAGCAATCAGCCCCAGCATTTT.

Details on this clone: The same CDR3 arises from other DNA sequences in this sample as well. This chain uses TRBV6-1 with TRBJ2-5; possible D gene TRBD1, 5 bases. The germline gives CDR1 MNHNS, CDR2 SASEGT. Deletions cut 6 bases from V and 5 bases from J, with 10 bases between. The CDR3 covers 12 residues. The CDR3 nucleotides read TGTGCCAGCAGCGGCAGGGATGAGACCCAGTACTTC. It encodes CASSGRDETQYF.

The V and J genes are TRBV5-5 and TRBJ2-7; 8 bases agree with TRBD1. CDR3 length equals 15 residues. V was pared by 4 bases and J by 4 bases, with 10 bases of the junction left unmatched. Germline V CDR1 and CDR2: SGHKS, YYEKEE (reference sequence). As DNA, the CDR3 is TGTGCCAGCAGCCTTGGCAGGGGGCCTAGGTACGAGCAGTACTTC. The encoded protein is CASSLGRGPRYEQYF.

CDR3 DNA: TGTGCCAGCAGTGAAGGACTAGCGGGGTCCCGGGGAGAGACCCAGTACTTC. It encodes CASSEGLAGSRGETQYF. This chain connects TRBV2 to TRBJ2-5; 11 bases are shared with TRBD2. After removal of 1 base from V and 4 bases from J, the junction contained 8 bases not matched to a gene. CDR1 is SNHLY, CDR2 FYNNEI, per germline. CDR3 length equals 17 residues.

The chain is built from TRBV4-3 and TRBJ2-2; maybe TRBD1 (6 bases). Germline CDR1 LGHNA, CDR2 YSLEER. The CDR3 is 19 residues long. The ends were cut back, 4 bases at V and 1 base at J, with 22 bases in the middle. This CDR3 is CASSLFPQGGEWNTGELFF. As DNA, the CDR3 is TGCGCCAGCAGCCTCTTTCCACAGGGTGGGGAGTGGAACACCGGGGAGCTGTTTTTT.

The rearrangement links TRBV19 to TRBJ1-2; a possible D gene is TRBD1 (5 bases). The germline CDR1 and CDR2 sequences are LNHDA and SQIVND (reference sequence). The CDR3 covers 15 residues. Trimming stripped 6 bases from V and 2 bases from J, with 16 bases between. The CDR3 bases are TGTGCCAGTAGCCGATCGGGCAGGGCCAACTATGGCTACACCTTC. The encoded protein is CASSRSGRANYGYTF.

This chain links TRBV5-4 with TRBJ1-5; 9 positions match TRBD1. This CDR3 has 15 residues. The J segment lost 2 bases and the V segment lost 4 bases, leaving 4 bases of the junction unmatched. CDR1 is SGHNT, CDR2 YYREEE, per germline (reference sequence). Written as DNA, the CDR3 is TGTGCCAGCAGCCCGGGACAGGGTGGCAATCAGCCCCAGCATTTT. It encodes CASSPGQGGNQPQHF.

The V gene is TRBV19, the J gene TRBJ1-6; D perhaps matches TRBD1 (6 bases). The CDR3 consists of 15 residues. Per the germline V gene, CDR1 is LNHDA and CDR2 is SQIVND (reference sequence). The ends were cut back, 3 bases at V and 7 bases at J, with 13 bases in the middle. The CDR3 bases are TGTGCCAGTAGTATTTACAGGGCGGAGAATTCACCCCTCCACTTT. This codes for CASSIYRAENSPLHF.

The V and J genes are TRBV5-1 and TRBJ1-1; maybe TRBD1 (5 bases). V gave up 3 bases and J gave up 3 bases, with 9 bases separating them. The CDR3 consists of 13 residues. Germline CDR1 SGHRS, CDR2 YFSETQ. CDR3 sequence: CASSSDRYTEAFF. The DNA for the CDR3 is TGCGCCAGCAGCTCCGACAGATACACTGAAGCTTTCTTT.

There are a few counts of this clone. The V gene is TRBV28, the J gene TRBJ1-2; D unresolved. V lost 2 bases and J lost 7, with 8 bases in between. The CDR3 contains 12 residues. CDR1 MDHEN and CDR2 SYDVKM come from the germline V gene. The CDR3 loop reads CASSLGPAGYTF. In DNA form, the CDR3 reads TGTGCCAGCAGTTTAGGACCCGCTGGCTACACCTTC.

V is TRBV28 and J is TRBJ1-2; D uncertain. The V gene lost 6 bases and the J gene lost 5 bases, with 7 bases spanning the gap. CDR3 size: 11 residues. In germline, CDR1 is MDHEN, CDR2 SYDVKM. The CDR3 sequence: CASSGEYGYTF. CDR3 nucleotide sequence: TGTGCCAGCAGCGGGGAATATGGCTACACCTTC.

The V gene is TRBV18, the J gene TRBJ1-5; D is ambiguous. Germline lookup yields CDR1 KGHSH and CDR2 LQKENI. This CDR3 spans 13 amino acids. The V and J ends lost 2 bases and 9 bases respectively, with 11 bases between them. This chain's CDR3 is CASSPGSYSPQHF. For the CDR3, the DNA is TGTGCCAGCTCACCAGGCAGCTACTCGCCCCAGCATTTT.

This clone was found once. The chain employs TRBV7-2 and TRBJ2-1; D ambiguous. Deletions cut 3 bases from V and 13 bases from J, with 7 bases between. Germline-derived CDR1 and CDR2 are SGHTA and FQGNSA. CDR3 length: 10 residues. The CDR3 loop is CASSLYGQFF. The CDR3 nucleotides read TGTGCCAGCAGCTTGTACGGACAGTTCTTC. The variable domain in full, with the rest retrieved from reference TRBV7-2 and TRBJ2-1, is GAGVSQSPSNKVTEKGKDVELRCDPISGHTALYWYRQSLGQGLEFLIYFQGNSAPDKSGLPSDRFSAERTGGSVSTLTIQRTQQEDSAVYLCASSLYGQFFGPGTRLTVL.

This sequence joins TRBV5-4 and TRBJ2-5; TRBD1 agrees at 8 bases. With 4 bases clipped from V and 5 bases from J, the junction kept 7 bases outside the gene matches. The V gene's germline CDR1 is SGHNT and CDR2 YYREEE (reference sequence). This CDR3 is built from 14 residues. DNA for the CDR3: TGTGCCAGCAGCGGCGCGACAGGGGACGAGACCCAGTACTTC. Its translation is CASSGATGDETQYF.

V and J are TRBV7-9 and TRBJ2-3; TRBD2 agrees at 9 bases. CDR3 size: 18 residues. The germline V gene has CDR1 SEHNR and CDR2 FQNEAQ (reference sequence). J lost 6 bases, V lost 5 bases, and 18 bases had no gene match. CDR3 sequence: CASSPPRGLASSQDTQYF. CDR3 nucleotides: TGTGCCAGCAGCCCTCCCCGGGGACTAGCAAGTTCCCAGGATACGCAGTATTTT.

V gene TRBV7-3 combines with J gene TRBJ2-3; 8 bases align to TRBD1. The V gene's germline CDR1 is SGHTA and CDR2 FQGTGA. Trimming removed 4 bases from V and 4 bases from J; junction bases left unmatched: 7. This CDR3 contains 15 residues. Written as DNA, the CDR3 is TGTGCCAGCAGCTCGACAGGGGCCGGCCCAGATACGCAGTATTTT. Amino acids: CASSSTGAGPDTQYF.

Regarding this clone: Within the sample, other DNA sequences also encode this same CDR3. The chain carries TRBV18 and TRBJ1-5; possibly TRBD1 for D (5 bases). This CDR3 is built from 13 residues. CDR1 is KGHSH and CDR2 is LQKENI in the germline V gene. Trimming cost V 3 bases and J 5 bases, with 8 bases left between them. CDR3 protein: CASSPGGDQPQHF. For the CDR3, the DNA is TGTGCCAGCTCACCCGGGGGGGATCAGCCCCAGCATTTT.

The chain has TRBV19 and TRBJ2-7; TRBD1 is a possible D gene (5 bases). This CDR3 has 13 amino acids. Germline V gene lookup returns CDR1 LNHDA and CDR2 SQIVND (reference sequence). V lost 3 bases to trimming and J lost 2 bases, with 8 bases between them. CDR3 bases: TGTGCCAGTAGTATGGACATTGCCTACGAGCAGTACTTC. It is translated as CASSMDIAYEQYF.

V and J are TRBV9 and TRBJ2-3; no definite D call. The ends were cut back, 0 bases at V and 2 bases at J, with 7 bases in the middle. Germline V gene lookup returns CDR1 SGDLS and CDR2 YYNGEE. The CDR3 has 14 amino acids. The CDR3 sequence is CASSVAFLTDTQYF. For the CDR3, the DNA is TGTGCCAGCAGCGTAGCCTTCCTCACAGATACGCAGTATTTT.

CDR3 nucleotides: TGTGCCAGCAGTTCCACGGTGTCAGGGGTGGGTTTATCATACTTC. This codes for CASSSTVSGVGLSYF. V is TRBV28 and J is TRBJ2-4; D is perhaps TRBD1 (6 bases). The CDR3 contains 15 residues. Germline V lookup: CDR1 MDHEN, CDR2 SYDVKM. V lost 4 bases to trimming and J lost 16 bases, with 26 bases between them. Drawing the rest from reference TRBV28 and TRBJ2-4, the complete variable domain is DVKVTQSSRYLVKRTGEKVFLECVQDMDHENMFWYRQDPGLGLRLIYFSYDVKMKEKGDIPEGYSVSREKKERFSLILESASTNQTSMYLCASSSTVSGVGLSYFGAGTRLSVL.

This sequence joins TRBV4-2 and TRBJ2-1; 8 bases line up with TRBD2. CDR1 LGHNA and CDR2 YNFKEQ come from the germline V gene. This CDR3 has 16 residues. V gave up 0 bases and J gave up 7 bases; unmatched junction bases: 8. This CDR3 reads CASSQDTPSGRNEQFF. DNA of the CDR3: TGTGCCAGCAGCCAAGATACTCCTAGCGGGCGGAATGAGCAGTTCTTC.

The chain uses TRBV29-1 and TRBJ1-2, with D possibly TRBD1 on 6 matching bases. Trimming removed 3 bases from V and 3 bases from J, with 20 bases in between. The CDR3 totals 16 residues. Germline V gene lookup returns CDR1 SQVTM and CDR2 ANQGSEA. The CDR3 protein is CSVEGTGPSNYYGYTF. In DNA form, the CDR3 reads TGCAGCGTTGAGGGCACAGGGCCTTCTAACTACTATGGCTACACCTTC.

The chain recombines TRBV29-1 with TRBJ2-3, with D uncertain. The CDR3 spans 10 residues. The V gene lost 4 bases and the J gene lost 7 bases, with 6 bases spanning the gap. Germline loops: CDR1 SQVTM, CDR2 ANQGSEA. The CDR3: CSVGSNTQYF. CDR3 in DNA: TGCAGCGTTGGCTCCAATACGCAGTATTTT.

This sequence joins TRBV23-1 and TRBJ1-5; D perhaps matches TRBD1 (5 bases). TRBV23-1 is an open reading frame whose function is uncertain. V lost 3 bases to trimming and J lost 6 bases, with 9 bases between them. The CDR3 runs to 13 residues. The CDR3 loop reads CASSHRGGQPQHF. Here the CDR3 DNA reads TGCGCCAGCAGTCACCGGGGGGGTCAGCCCCAGCATTTT.

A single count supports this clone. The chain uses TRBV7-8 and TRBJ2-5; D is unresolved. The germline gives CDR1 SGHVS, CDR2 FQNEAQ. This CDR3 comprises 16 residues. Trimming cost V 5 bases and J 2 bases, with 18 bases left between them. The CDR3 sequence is CASSARGLAAQETQYF. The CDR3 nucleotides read TGTGCCAGCAGCGCAAGAGGTTTAGCTGCTCAAGAGACCCAGTACTTC.

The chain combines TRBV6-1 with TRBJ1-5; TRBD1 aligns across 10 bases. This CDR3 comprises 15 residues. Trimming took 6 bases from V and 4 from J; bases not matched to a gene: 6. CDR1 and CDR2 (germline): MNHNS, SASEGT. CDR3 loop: CASSSTGGGNQPQHF. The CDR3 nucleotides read TGTGCCAGCAGCTCGACAGGGGGCGGGAATCAGCCCCAGCATTTT.

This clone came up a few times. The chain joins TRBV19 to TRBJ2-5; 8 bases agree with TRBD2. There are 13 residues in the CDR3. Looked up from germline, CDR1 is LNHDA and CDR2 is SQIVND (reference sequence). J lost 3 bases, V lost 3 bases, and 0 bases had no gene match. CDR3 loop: CASSISGEETQYF. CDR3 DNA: TGTGCCAGTAGTATTAGCGGGGAAGAGACCCAGTACTTC.

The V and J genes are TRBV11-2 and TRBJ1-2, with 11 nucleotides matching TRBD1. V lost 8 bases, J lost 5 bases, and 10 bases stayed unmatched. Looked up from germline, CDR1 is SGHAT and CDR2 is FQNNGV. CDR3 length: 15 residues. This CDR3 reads CASGQGASRTYGYTF. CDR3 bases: TGTGCCAGCGGACAGGGGGCGTCTCGGACTTATGGCTACACCTTC.

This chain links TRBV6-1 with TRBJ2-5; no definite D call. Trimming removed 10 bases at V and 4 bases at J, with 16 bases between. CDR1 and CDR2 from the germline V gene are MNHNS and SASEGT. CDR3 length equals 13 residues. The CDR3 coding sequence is TGTGCCACCCTCCGCACCGATTCAGAGACCCAGTACTTC. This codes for CATLRTDSETQYF.

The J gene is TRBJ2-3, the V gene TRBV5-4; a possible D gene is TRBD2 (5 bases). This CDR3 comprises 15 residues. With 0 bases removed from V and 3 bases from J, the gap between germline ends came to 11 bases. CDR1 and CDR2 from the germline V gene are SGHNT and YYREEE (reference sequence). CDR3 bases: TGTGCCAGCAGCTTGGCGGCGGGCGGAACAGATACGCAGTATTTT. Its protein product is CASSLAAGGTDTQYF.